The clone carrying this T cell receptor beta chain appeared a single time. Original processing notes: Using reference gene primer amplification, nucleated cell counts were estimated. TCRdb's table, derived via immunoSEQ multiplex PCR, lists solely in-frame clones and lacks some. Clone size and the V and J calls come from that table; the DNA yielded D and trimming. Of almost 300,000 clones listed, around nine tenths are singletons. This entry comes from a study of blood T cell repertoires in COVID-19. The CDR3 covers 16 residues. The germline V gene encodes CDR1 MDHEN and CDR2 SYDVKM. V shed 7 bases, J shed 3 bases, and the junction held 7 bases outside the gene matches.

The rearrangement joins TRBV28 to TRBJ2-2; TRBD2 matches at 11 bases. The TCR originated in a man between 65 and 80 years old with acute or convalescent COVID-19. Sequencing was performed on peripheral blood. The CDR3 spells CASTPSGRIDTGELFF. The CDR3 DNA reads TGTGCCAGCACCCCTAGCGGGAGGATAGACACCGGGGAGCTGTTTTTT.